A selection of T cell receptor beta chains follows, all from one sample in a study of Graves' ophthalmopathy and Graves' hyperthyroidism. Each CDR3 protein is one row after TCRdb ran MiXCR on the multiplex PCR reads. Here the sample spans about 240,000 distinct CDR3 sequences, 45% being singletons. Sequencing was performed on peripheral blood. Receptors were obtained from an adult man with Graves' ophthalmopathy. CDR3s include the opening cysteine and the closing phenylalanine or tryptophan. The D gene is left open where the match is weak. Rows may omit the clone size; those that give it use once, few, many or a size class.

cdr3_nt cdr3_aa d_call clone_size j_call v_call
TGTGCCATCAGTTTAGTGGGTGGAAGACAGCCCCAGCATTTT CAISLVGGRQPQHF . . TRBJ1-5 TRBV10-3
TGTGCCAGCAGTGAAGGGGGGTTGGCAGCCTCCTACGAGCAGTACTTC CASSEGGLAASYEQYF . . TRBJ2-7 TRBV2
TGTGCCAGTAGTGTATTAGGCGTCCCGCTCGGCGAGCAGTACTTC CASSVLGVPLGEQYF . . TRBJ2-7 TRBV19
TGTGCCAGCAGATCGCGGGGGTCTCCCTACGAGCAGTACTTC CASRSRGSPYEQYF TRBD2 . TRBJ2-7 TRBV6-5
TGCAGTGCTAAGCGGGACACCTCATCCTACGAGCAGTACTTC CSAKRDTSSYEQYF . . TRBJ2-7 TRBV20-1
TGTGCCAGCAGTTCGGAGGCGGGATATGAGACCCAGTACTTC CASSSEAGYETQYF . . TRBJ2-5 TRBV10-3
TGTGCCACCAGTACATCCCCGGCGGAGACCCAGTACTTC CATSTSPAETQYF . many TRBJ2-5 TRBV24-1
TGTGCCAGCAGTTTAAGCGGGGGGGCTGAGACCCAGTACTTC CASSLSGGAETQYF TRBD2 few TRBJ2-5 TRBV7-2
TGTGCCAGCAGCTTAGGCAGGGGAGTGCGGAATTCACCCCTCCACTTT CASSLGRGVRNSPLHF . . TRBJ1-6 TRBV7-2
TGTGCCAGCAGTTTATACAGGGCCGGGCAAGAGACCCAGTACTTC CASSLYRAGQETQYF . . TRBJ2-5 TRBV12-3/TRBV12-4
TGTGCCAGCAGTTCGGGACTAGCGTCCACCGGGGAGCTGTTTTTT CASSSGLASTGELFF TRBD2 once TRBJ2-2 TRBV7-9
TGTGCCAGCAGCTTAGTGGAGGATGGGAACACCGGGGAGCTGTTTTTT CASSLVEDGNTGELFF . . TRBJ2-2 TRBV7-9
TGCAGTGCTAGAGGGCTAACCGGGACGTCGGTCCACGAGCAGTACTTC CSARGLTGTSVHEQYF . few TRBJ2-7 TRBV20-1
TGCAGCGTTTCTCTACCTAGCGGCTCCTACAATGAGCAGTTCTTC CSVSLPSGSYNEQFF TRBD2 . TRBJ2-1 TRBV29-1
TGTGCCACCAGTGAGCTGGCTAGCGGGGGGGGCACCGGGGAGCTGTTTTTT CATSELASGGGTGELFF TRBD2 few TRBJ2-2 TRBV24-1
TGCAGCGTCGGGGGAGGGTCAGGCACATACAATGAGCAGTTCTTC CSVGGGSGTYNEQFF TRBD2 few TRBJ2-1 TRBV29-1
TGTGCCAGCCGTGGACAGGCGGGGGAGACCCAGTACTTC CASRGQAGETQYF . . TRBJ2-5 TRBV6-5
TGTGCCAGCAGCGTGGAAGGACAGGGAAGCTACACCTTC CASSVEGQGSYTF TRBD1 few TRBJ1-2 TRBV9
TGCAGTGCTCAGAACGTCCCAGATACGCAGTATTTT CSAQNVPDTQYF . . TRBJ2-3 TRBV20-1
TGTGCCAGCAGTTTTCAGAGGAACACTGAAGCTTTCTTT CASSFQRNTEAFF . once TRBJ1-1 TRBV9
TGTGCCAGCAGCCAGGGCCAAGAGACCCAGTACTTC CASSQGQETQYF . . TRBJ2-5 TRBV28
TGCAGCGTTAACGGCGGGAGAAGTTATGGCGAGCAGTACTTC CSVNGGRSYGEQYF TRBD2 . TRBJ2-7 TRBV29-1
TGTGCCAGCAGCCCCGCCGGCGGCACTGAAGCTTTCTTT CASSPAGGTEAFF . few TRBJ1-1 TRBV7-9
TGCGCCAGCAGTGAGACCTTCGGGGAGACCCAGTACTTC CASSETFGETQYF . . TRBJ2-5 TRBV10-1
TGTGCCATCAGTGATTCTTGGGAGGGGAGCTATGGCTACACCTTC CAISDSWEGSYGYTF . . TRBJ1-2 TRBV10-3
TGTGCCAGCAGTTCGGGACAGGGAGCTGAAAAACTGTTTTTT CASSSGQGAEKLFF TRBD1 . TRBJ1-4 TRBV12-3/TRBV12-4
TGTGCCAGCAGTTTAGGGGACATGGGGCCGCGATACGAGCAGTACTTC CASSLGDMGPRYEQYF . . TRBJ2-7 TRBV12-3/TRBV12-4
TGTGCCAGCAGCTTAGGAACTAGCGGGGGGCCCCCGGACTACGAGCAGTACTTC CASSLGTSGGPPDYEQYF TRBD2 . TRBJ2-7 TRBV7-2
TGTGCCAGCAGTACGGGGGGGCTCAATGAAAAACTGTTTTTT CASSTGGLNEKLFF . few TRBJ1-4 TRBV6-5
TGTGCCAGCAGTATGAGGGACGAAGACACTGAAGCTTTCTTT CASSMRDEDTEAFF . . TRBJ1-1 TRBV6-2/TRBV6-3
TGCAGCGCCCCCGGACTTAACACTGAAGCTTTCTTT CSAPGLNTEAFF . many TRBJ1-1 TRBV29-1
TGTGCCTCCCGGGGGGGGAAGGCAAACACCGGGGAGCTGTTTTTT CASRGGKANTGELFF TRBD2 . TRBJ2-2 TRBV10-3
TGTGCCAGCAGTTTAAGGGGTTCAGATCAGCCCCAGCATTTT CASSLRGSDQPQHF . . TRBJ1-5 TRBV12-3/TRBV12-4
TGTGCCAGCAGTGCAGGGATAACTAATGAAAAACTGTTTTTT CASSAGITNEKLFF . . TRBJ1-4 TRBV2
TGTGCCAGCAGTGATTGGTTAGGCTACACCTTC CASSDWLGYTF . . TRBJ1-2 TRBV10-3
TGTGCCAGCAGCTTAGGGGCAGCGAACACCGGGGAGCTGTTTTTT CASSLGAANTGELFF . . TRBJ2-2 TRBV7-9
TGTGCCAGCGGTCTGGGACAGGGGAATTCACCCCTCCACTTT CASGLGQGNSPLHF TRBD1 . TRBJ1-6 TRBV11-2
TGCAGTGCCACCCTGACAAGGGGGCCAGGGATGCCCCAGCATTTT CSATLTRGPGMPQHF TRBD1 . TRBJ1-5 TRBV20-1
TGCGCCAGCAGCAATCATCTAAGTACGGGGGGCGGCACTGAAGCTTTCTTT CASSNHLSTGGGTEAFF . . TRBJ1-1 TRBV5-1
TGTGCCAGCAGCCTTTCAGGGATGGTCACTGAAGCTTTCTTT CASSLSGMVTEAFF . . TRBJ1-1 TRBV7-9
TGTGCCAGCAGGCACAGTAATTCACCCCTCCACTTT CASRHSNSPLHF . few TRBJ1-6 TRBV6-4
TGTGCCAGCAGCCCCCCATTCCAGACCGAAGCTTTCTTT CASSPPFQTEAFF . . TRBJ1-1 TRBV9
TGTGCCAGTACCCTAGTTGCGGGCGGGAATCAGCCCCAGCATTTT CASTLVAGGNQPQHF . few TRBJ1-5 TRBV19
TGTGCCACCAGTGAAAACCTTCAGTGGGCTGAAGCTTTCTTT CATSENLQWAEAFF . . TRBJ1-1 TRBV24-1
TGTGCCAGCAGTGGAAAGGACGGGACAACCGGTGGCTACACCTTC CASSGKDGTTGGYTF . few TRBJ1-2 TRBV2
TGTGCCAGCAGTGAAGGGGGCGCAGGACGTGGCTACACCTTC CASSEGGAGRGYTF . . TRBJ1-2 TRBV6-1
TGTGCCAGCTCCTTACGACAGGGCGAACTCCTCCACTTT CASSLRQGELLHF TRBD1 . TRBJ1-6 TRBV18
TGTGCCAGCCTCGATCAGGGCCACTATGGCTACACCTTC CASLDQGHYGYTF . . TRBJ1-2 TRBV12-3/TRBV12-4
TGTGCCAGCAGCAAGGGGGCGGGAGACACTGAAGCTTTCTTT CASSKGAGDTEAFF TRBD1 . TRBJ1-1 TRBV9
TGTGCCAGCAGCTTAGGAGGGAGCGTGGACACCGGGGAGCTGTTTTTT CASSLGGSVDTGELFF . . TRBJ2-2 TRBV7-2